Reported below is one T cell receptor beta chain. Sequence at one end of the junction differs from germline and may be a read error. This CDR3 has 13 amino acids. The germline CDR1 and CDR2 sequences are SSHAT and FNYEAQ (reference sequence). The data belong to a study of shared clonotypes between healthy human individuals. Per the original data handling: Without quality scores, immunoSEQ junctional reads could not be filtered like full-length reads. Clones were read by immunoSEQ multiplex PCR, and TCRdb kept only the in-frame ones, dropping some. That table supplies the V and J calls and clone size; D and trimming were determined from the DNA. The table lists some 490,000 clones, approximately 80% of them singletons. There were only Caucasian adults among the donors, and all lived in Nashville, Tennessee.

Sequenced sample: PBMCs. The TCR comes from a woman aged 35 to 49 in good health. Some clones in this sample may be carry-over from other donors' samples. V usage is TRBV7-7 and J usage is TRBJ2-5; D is ambiguous. This CDR3 is CASSPNLQETQYF. CDR3 nucleotides: TGTGCTAGCAGCCCAAATCTCCAAGAGACCCAGTACTTC.